This TCR beta chain was documented in a study of shared clonotypes between healthy human individuals. The study's findings and limits: Few donors restricted represented genetic and exposure-history diversity. Clonotype sharing among donors was expected to depend on sequencing depth.

Looked up from germline, CDR1 is LNHDA and CDR2 is SQIVND (reference sequence). The ends were cut back, 5 bases at V and 2 bases at J, with 15 bases in the middle. This CDR3 region has 15 residues. 300 ng DNA, tens of thousands of T cell genomes, went into unsorted PBMC replicate PCRs. On ten immunoSEQ deep assay plates, unsorted PBMC DNA was sequenced. The data were produced by immunoSEQ multiplex PCR, yet TCRdb's version contains in-frame clones alone and is incomplete. Of approximately 510,000 clones listed, 75% to 85% are singletons. Comments on this clone: Its antigen is unidentified.

The sequence was obtained from a woman aged 35 to 49 in good health. Some clones in this sample may be carry-over from other donors' samples. What was sequenced was PBMCs. The V gene is TRBV19, the J gene TRBJ1-2; no reliable D call. CDR3 bases: TGTGCCAGTAGTGATACTGGGAGAATGAACTATGGCTACACCTTC. Amino acids: CASSDTGRMNYGYTF.